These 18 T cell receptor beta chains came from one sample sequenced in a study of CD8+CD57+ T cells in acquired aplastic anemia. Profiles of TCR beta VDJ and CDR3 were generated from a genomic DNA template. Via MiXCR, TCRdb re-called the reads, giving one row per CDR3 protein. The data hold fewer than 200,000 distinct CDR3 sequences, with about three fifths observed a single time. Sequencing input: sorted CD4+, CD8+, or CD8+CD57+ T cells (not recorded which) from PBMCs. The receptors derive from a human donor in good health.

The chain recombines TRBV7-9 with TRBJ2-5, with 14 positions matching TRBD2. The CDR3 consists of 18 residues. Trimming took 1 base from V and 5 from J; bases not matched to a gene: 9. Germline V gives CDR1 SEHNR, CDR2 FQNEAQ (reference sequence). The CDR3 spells CASSLGGLAGVRGETQYF. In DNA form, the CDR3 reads TGTGCCAGCAGCTTAGGGGGACTAGCGGGGGTGAGGGGGGAGACCCAGTACTTC.

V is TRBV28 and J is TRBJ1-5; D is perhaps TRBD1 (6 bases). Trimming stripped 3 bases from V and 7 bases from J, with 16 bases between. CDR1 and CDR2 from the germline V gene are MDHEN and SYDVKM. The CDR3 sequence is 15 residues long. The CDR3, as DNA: TGTGCCAGCAGTTTTTTAGGGGGTGAGGGACAGCCCCAGCATTTT. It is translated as CASSFLGGEGQPQHF.

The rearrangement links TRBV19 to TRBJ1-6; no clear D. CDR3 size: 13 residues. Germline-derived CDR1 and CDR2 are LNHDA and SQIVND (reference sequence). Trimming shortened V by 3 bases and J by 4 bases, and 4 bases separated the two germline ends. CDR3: CASSMGYNSPLHF. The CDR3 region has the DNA TGTGCCAGTAGTATGGGATATAATTCACCCCTCCACTTT.

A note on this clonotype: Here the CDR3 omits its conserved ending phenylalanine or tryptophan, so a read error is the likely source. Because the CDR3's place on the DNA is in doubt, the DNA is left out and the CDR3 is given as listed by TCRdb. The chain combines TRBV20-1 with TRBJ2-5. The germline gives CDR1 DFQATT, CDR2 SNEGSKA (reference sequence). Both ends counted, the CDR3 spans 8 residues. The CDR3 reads CSARRYRT.

The CDR3 spells CASSSLTGNEKLFF. Written as DNA, the CDR3 is TGCGCCAGCAGCTCCCTGACAGGGAATGAAAAACTGTTTTTT. This chain links TRBV5-1 with TRBJ1-4, with 7 nucleotides matching TRBD1. J gave up 5 bases and V 3 bases, and 4 bases lay outside the gene matches. Germline CDR1 reads SGHRS; CDR2 reads YFSETQ. The CDR3 covers 14 residues.

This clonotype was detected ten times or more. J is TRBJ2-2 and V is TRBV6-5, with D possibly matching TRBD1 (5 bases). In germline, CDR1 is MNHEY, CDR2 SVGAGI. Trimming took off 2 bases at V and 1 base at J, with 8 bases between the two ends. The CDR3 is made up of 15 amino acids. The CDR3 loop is CASSYGTGNTGELFF. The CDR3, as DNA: TGTGCCAGCAGTTACGGTACAGGGAACACCGGGGAGCTGTTTTTT.

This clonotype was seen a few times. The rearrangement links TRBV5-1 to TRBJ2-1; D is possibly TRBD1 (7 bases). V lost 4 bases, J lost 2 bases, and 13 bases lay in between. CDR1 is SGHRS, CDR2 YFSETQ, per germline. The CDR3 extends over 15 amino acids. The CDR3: CASSRGDSTYNEQFF. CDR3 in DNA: TGCGCCAGCAGCCGCGGGGACAGTACCTACAATGAGCAGTTCTTC. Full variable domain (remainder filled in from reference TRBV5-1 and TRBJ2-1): KAGVTQTPRYLIKTRGQQVTLSCSPISGHRSVSWYQQTPGQGLQFLFEYFSETQRNKGNFPGRFSGRQFSNSRSEMNVSTLELGDSALYLCASSRGDSTYNEQFFGPGTRLTVL.

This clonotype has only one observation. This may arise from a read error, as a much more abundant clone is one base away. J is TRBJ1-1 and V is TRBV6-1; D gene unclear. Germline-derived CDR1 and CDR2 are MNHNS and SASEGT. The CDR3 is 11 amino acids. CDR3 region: CASSTPLEASF. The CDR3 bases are TGTGCCAGCAGTACGCCATTGGAAGCTTCCTTT.

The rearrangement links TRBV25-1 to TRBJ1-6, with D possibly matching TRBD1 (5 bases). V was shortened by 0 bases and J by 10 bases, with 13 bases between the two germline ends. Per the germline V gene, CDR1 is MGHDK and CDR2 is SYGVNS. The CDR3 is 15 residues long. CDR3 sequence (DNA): TGTGCCAGCAGTGAATATGGGGGGAGGGCCTCACCCCTCCACTTT. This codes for CASSEYGGRASPLHF.

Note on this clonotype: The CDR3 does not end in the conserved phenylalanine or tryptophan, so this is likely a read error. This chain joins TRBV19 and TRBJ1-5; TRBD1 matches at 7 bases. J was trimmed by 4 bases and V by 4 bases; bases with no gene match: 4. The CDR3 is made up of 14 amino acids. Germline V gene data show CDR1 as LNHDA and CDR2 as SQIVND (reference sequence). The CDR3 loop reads CASSKTGWNQPQHY. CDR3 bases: TGTGCCAGTAGTAAGACAGGGTGGAATCAGCCCCAGCATTAT.

The CDR3 DNA sequence: TGCAGTGCCCCAAGGGGGAGGGTTACGAACACTGAAGCTTTCTTT. This translates into CSAPRGRVTNTEAFF. V usage is TRBV20-1 and J usage is TRBJ1-1, with a tentative D call TRBD1 (6 bases). This CDR3 has 15 residues. Germline V lookup: CDR1 DFQATT, CDR2 SNEGSKA (reference sequence). V lost 6 bases and J 1 base, leaving 18 bases between the germline ends.

The CDR3 DNA reads TGTGCCAGCAGTGAATCGGATAGCTTCCCCTACGAGCAGTACTTC. It translates to CASSESDSFPYEQYF. V is TRBV25-1 and J is TRBJ2-7, with D uncertain. This CDR3 has 15 amino acids. V was shortened by 1 base and J by 2 bases, with 12 bases between the two germline ends. Germline CDR1 is MGHDK and CDR2 is SYGVNS.

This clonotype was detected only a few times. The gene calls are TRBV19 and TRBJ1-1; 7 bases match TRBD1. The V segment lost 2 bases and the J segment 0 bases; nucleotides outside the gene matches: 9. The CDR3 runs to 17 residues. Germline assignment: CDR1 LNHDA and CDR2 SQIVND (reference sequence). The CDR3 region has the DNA TGTGCCAGTAGTATAATGTACAGGGGACCCTTGAACACTGAAGCTTTCTTT. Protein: CASSIMYRGPLNTEAFF.

The chain's CDR3 is CSGLTGNTIYF. The CDR3 DNA reads TGCAGTGGGCTGACTGGAAACACCATATATTTT. The chain is built from TRBV20-1 and TRBJ1-3; no firm D call. Germline V gives CDR1 DFQATT, CDR2 SNEGSKA (reference sequence). The V end was cut by 7 bases, the J end by 2 bases, with 6 bases between. There are 11 residues in the CDR3.

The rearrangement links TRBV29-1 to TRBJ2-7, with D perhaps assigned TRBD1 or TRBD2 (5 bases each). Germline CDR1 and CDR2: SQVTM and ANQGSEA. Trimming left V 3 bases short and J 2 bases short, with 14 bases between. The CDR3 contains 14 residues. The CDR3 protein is CSVEAGARPYEQYF. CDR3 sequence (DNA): TGCAGCGTTGAGGCCGGGGCCAGACCCTACGAGCAGTACTTC.

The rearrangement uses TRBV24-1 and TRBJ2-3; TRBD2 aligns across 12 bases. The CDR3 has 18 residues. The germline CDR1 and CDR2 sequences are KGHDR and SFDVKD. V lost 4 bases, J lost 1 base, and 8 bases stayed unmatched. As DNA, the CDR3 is TGTGCCACCAGTGAACCTAGCGGGGGGGCCGTGGGCACAGATACGCAGTATTTT. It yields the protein CATSEPSGGAVGTDTQYF.

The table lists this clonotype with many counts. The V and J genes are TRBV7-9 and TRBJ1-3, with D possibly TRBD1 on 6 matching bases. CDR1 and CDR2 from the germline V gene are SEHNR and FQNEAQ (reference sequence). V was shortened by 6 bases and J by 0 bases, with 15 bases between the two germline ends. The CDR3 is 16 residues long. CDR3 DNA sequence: TGTGCCAGCAGATCGGAGGGGGTGTCCTCTGGAAACACCATATATTTT. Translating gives CASRSEGVSSGNTIYF.

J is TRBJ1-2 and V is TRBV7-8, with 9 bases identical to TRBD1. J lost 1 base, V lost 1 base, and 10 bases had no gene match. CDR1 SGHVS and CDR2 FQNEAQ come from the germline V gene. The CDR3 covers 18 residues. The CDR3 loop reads CASSLEWDREEGNYGYTF. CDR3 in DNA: TGTGCCAGCAGCTTAGAGTGGGACAGGGAGGAGGGTAACTATGGCTACACCTTC.